These 24 T cell receptor beta chains share one sample of origin, sequenced in a study of Tregs in tolerant kidney transplant recipients. FACS sorting followed an approximately 6-day coculture of CFSE-labeled recipient PBMCs with irradiated graft donor PBMCs. TCRdb's copy holds only in-frame clones and misses some; the assay was immunoSEQ multiplex PCR. The table includes just over 15,000 clones, nearly 55% detected once. These receptors' antigens are unknown. The specimen comprised CD4+ T cells from blood cultured with allogeneic cells, sampled before the transplant. The receptors derive from a human patient who received a combined kidney and bone marrow transplant.

This clone was counted a few times. It may be a read error: a sequence one base away is much more abundant. The rearrangement links TRBV4-2 to TRBJ1-4; D uncertain. The CDR3 covers 15 residues. With 1 base removed from V and 7 bases from J, the gap between germline ends came to 13 bases. The germline V gene encodes CDR1 LGHNA and CDR2 YNFKEQ. The CDR3 loop reads CASSQVAGSGEKLFF. The CDR3 coding sequence is TGTGCCAGCAGCCAAGTAGCGGGCTCGGGTGAAAAACTGTTTTTT.

This chain uses TRBV21-1 with TRBJ2-2; TRBD2 reflects the table's D call only, with no check against the DNA. TRBV21-1 is a known pseudogene. This CDR3 is 16 amino acids long. This chain's CDR3 is CASSKGECWGGGELFF. The CDR3 DNA follows: TGTGCCAGCAGCAAAGGAGAGTGTTGGGGGGGCGGGGAGCTGTTTTTT.

The V gene is TRBV6-5, the J gene TRBJ2-3; D perhaps matches TRBD2 (5 bases). The germline CDR1 and CDR2 sequences are MNHEY and SVGAGI. The CDR3 runs to 16 residues. With 4 bases removed from V and 5 bases from J, the gap between germline ends came to 19 bases. The CDR3 coding sequence is TGTGCCAGCAGTTCACCTAGCAGCCACGAAAGAGATACGCAGTATTTT. Amino acid sequence: CASSSPSSHERDTQYF.

The V gene is TRBV18, the J gene TRBJ2-5, with D perhaps matching TRBD1 (6 bases). Per germline, CDR1 KGHSH and CDR2 LQKENI. This CDR3 is built from 15 residues. Trimming took off 3 bases at V and 1 base at J, with 12 bases between the two ends. In nucleotides, the CDR3 is TGTGCCAGCTCACCGTCGCAGGGGCCCCAAGAGACCCAGTACTTC. As protein: CASSPSQGPQETQYF. Using reference TRBV18 and TRBJ2-5 for the parts outside the CDR3, the full variable domain is NAGVMQNPRHLVRRRGQEARLRCSPMKGHSHVYWYRQLPEEGLKFMVYLQKENIIDESGMPKERFSAEFPKEGPSILRIQQVVRGDSAAYFCASSPSQGPQETQYFGPGTRLLVL.

The chain joins TRBV4-1 to TRBJ1-1; the D is unclear. The germline V and J ends were trimmed by 0 bases and 3 bases, with 17 bases remaining between them. The CDR3 totals 17 residues. CDR1 and CDR2 from the germline V gene are MGHRA and YSYEKL. The CDR3 protein is CASSQEPAGIRDTEAFF. The CDR3 bases are TGCGCCAGCAGCCAAGAACCTGCGGGAATCCGGGACACTGAAGCTTTCTTT.

This clone is medium-sized (0.01 to 0.1%) within its sample. The rearrangement uses TRBV2 and TRBJ2-6, with D uncertain. The V end lost 7 bases, the J end lost 2 bases, and 9 bases lay between the germline ends. This CDR3 spans 14 amino acids. Germline CDR1 SNHLY, CDR2 FYNNEI. The CDR3 is CASTLRAGANVLTF. Written as DNA, the CDR3 is TGTGCCAGCACCCTTAGAGCTGGGGCCAACGTCCTGACTTTC.

This clone appeared a few times. The chain is built from TRBV19 and TRBJ1-5; D is possibly TRBD1 (5 bases). Germline CDR1 and CDR2: LNHDA and SQIVND (reference sequence). This CDR3 contains 13 residues. V was pared by 3 bases and J by 4 bases, with 7 bases between. The CDR3, as DNA: TGTGCCAGTAGTATGACAGCAAATCAGCCCCAGCATTTT. It translates to CASSMTANQPQHF. Full variable domain (outside the CDR3, taken from reference TRBV19 and TRBJ1-5): DGGITQSPKYLFRKEGQNVTLSCEQNLNHDAMYWYRQDPGQGLRLIYYSQIVNDFQKGDIAEGYSVSREKKESFPLTVTSAQKNPTAFYLCASSMTANQPQHFGDGTRLSIL.

The rearrangement links TRBV25-1 to TRBJ2-1, with TRBD2 identical over 14 bases. Germline assignment: CDR1 MGHDK and CDR2 SYGVNS. CDR3 size: 18 residues. Trimming took 4 bases from V and 6 from J; bases not matched to a gene: 11. In DNA, the CDR3 is TGTGCCAGCAGTGCGCCGGGACTAGCGGGAGAACGAGGCAATGAGCAGTTCTTC. This sequence encodes CASSAPGLAGERGNEQFF.

This clone occurred a few times. The chain employs TRBV7-2 and TRBJ2-5; a possible D gene is TRBD1 (5 bases). The germline gives CDR1 SGHTA, CDR2 FQGNSA. Trimming shortened V by 2 bases and J by 5 bases, and 18 bases separated the two germline ends. CDR3 length: 16 residues. The CDR3: CASSLRSGRESETQYF. CDR3 DNA sequence: TGTGCCAGCAGCTTACGTTCGGGCAGGGAAAGTGAGACCCAGTACTTC.

The chain employs TRBV5-1 and TRBJ2-3, with TRBD2 matching 7 bases. The V gene end was trimmed by 4 bases and the J gene end by 3 bases; junction bases not matched to a gene: 11. Germline V gives CDR1 SGHRS, CDR2 YFSETQ. The CDR3 length is 16 residues. The CDR3, as DNA: TGCGCCAGCAGCGCAGATGTACTAGCGCCTACAGATACGCAGTATTTT. Protein: CASSADVLAPTDTQYF.

The genes are TRBV29-1 and TRBJ2-7; 8 bases agree with TRBD2. Germline-derived CDR1 and CDR2 are SQVTM and ANQGSEA. This CDR3 is built from 15 residues. The ends lost 4 bases at V and 6 bases at J; junction bases unmatched: 14. CDR3 DNA: TGCAGCGTTGCTCCCGGGAGGGGTCATCTTGGCGAGCAGTACTTC. The encoded protein is CSVAPGRGHLGEQYF.

The chain carries TRBV7-3 and TRBJ2-3; D gene ambiguous. V was cut by 5 bases and J by 2 bases, with 11 bases left in between. CDR3 length: 14 amino acids. Germline assignment: CDR1 SGHTA and CDR2 FQGTGA. In DNA, the CDR3 is TGTGCCAGCAGCCGACTCCATTCCACAGATACGCAGTATTTT. Translation gives CASSRLHSTDTQYF.

The V gene is TRBV5-1, the J gene TRBJ2-3; 16 bases match TRBD2. In germline, CDR1 is SGHRS, CDR2 YFSETQ. This CDR3 comprises 17 residues. The junction had 2 bases not matched to a gene; V was cut back by 3 bases and J by 1 base. The CDR3 spells CASSWGTSGGGTDTQYF. As DNA, the CDR3 is TGCGCCAGCAGCTGGGGGACTAGCGGGGGGGGCACAGATACGCAGTATTTT.

This clone came up a few times. Compared with germline, one end of the junction differs, possibly owing to a read error. Other DNA sequences of this sample code for an identical CDR3. The rearrangement links TRBV30 to TRBJ1-6; the match to TRBD1 covers 8 bases. Germline loops: CDR1 GTSNPN, CDR2 SVGIG (reference sequence). CDR3 length: 17 amino acids. The CDR3 coding sequence is TGTGCCTGGAGCCCTTCAAGGACAGGGAAGAATAATTCCCCCCTCCACTTT. Its translation: CAWSPSRTGKNNSPLHF. Drawing the rest from reference TRBV30 and TRBJ1-6, the complete variable domain is SQTIHQWPATLVQPVGSPLSLECTVEGTSNPNLYWYRQAAGRGLQLLFYSVGIGQISSEVPQNLSASRPQDRQFILSSKKLLLSDSGFYLCAWSPSRTGKNNSPLHFGNGTRLTVT.

The chain uses TRBV6-5 and TRBJ2-7; TRBD1 matches at 8 bases. The CDR3 runs to 15 residues. Losses at the gene ends were 6 bases for V and 4 bases for J; bases not matched to a gene: 11. Germline lookup yields CDR1 MNHEY and CDR2 SVGAGI. The CDR3 protein is CASRNYRGASYEQYF. The CDR3, as DNA: TGTGCCAGCAGAAATTACAGGGGGGCATCGTACGAGCAGTACTTC.

This chain joins TRBV5-1 and TRBJ1-1; 8 bases map to TRBD1. Germline lookup yields CDR1 SGHRS and CDR2 YFSETQ. The CDR3 is 16 amino acids. The trim removed 4 bases at V and 0 bases at J, leaving 8 bases unmatched. The CDR3 here is CASSPQTGVMNTEAFF. As DNA, the CDR3 is TGCGCCAGCAGCCCGCAGACAGGGGTCATGAACACTGAAGCTTTCTTT.

The gene calls are TRBV5-1 and TRBJ1-1; D is unresolved. Germline CDR1 reads SGHRS; CDR2 reads YFSETQ. Trimming took off 4 bases at V and 8 bases at J, with 15 bases between the two ends. This CDR3 is 13 amino acids long. CDR3 bases: TGCGCCAGCAGCCCGGATAGCGCTTCGGAAGCTTTCTTT. This sequence encodes CASSPDSASEAFF.

This chain connects TRBV10-1 to TRBJ2-5; 10 nucleotides line up with TRBD1. The end of the DNA is better explained by TRBJ2-7, so the J call may be wrong. Per germline, CDR1 WNHNN and CDR2 SYGVQD (reference sequence). The CDR3 covers 17 residues. In DNA, the CDR3 is TGCGCCAGCAGTGAGTCGAGAGAGGGACAGGGGTACCACGAGCAGTACTTC. Amino acids: CASSESREGQGYHEQYF.

This clone was counted between two and nine times. The CDR3 reads CASSTIRGTEAFF. The CDR3 DNA follows: TGTGCCAGTAGTACAATACGGGGAACTGAAGCTTTCTTT. The chain joins TRBV19 to TRBJ1-1; the D is unclear. Deletions cut 4 bases from V and 5 bases from J, with 11 bases between. This CDR3 region has 13 residues. Looked up from germline, CDR1 is LNHDA and CDR2 is SQIVND (reference sequence).

This clone was observed once. This chain's CDR3 is CASSLVGGKTQYF. The CDR3 region has the DNA TGTGCCAGCAGCTTAGTGGGGGGAAAGACCCAGTACTTC. This sequence joins TRBV11-2 and TRBJ2-5, with D tentatively TRBD2 (6 bases). CDR3 length: 13 residues. V was trimmed by 1 base and J by 6 bases, leaving 9 bases between them. From germline, CDR1 is SGHAT and CDR2 FQNNGV.

The V and J genes are TRBV11-3 and TRBJ2-1; 10 nucleotides agree with TRBD2. Per germline, CDR1 SGHNT and CDR2 YENEEA. Trimming at V came to 1 base and at J to 3 bases, leaving 0 bases not matched to a gene. The length of the CDR3 is 15 residues. As DNA, the CDR3 is TGTGCCAGCAGCTTAGGGACTAGCGGCTACAATGAGCAGTTCTTC. As protein: CASSLGTSGYNEQFF.

The chain has TRBV6-1 and TRBJ1-2; TRBD1 matches at 8 bases. V shed 9 bases, J shed 4 bases, and the junction held 1 base outside the gene matches. Germline V gene lookup returns CDR1 MNHNS and CDR2 SASEGT. The CDR3 loop spans 11 amino acids. CDR3: CASDRGYGYTF. The CDR3 DNA is TGTGCCAGTGACAGGGGCTATGGCTACACCTTC.

The V and J genes are TRBV11-3 and TRBJ2-3; TRBD1 matches 8 bases. V lost 0 bases, J lost 2 bases, and 4 bases stayed unmatched. This CDR3 spans 16 amino acids. The V gene's germline CDR1 is SGHNT and CDR2 YENEEA. The CDR3 bases are TGTGCCAGCAGCTTAGAGGTGACAGGGGCCACAGATACGCAGTATTTT. It translates to CASSLEVTGATDTQYF.

V usage is TRBV5-1 and J usage is TRBJ2-7; tentatively, D is TRBD1 (5 bases). V lost 0 bases and J 4 bases, leaving 11 bases between the germline ends. CDR3 length: 14 amino acids. Germline loops: CDR1 SGHRS, CDR2 YFSETQ. The CDR3 region has the DNA TGCGCCAGCAGCTTGGAACAGGCTGATTACGAGCAGTACTTC. Protein: CASSLEQADYEQYF.